This T cell receptor beta chain was profiled in a study of T cells in Graves' hyperthyroidism and ophthalmopathy. As to this clonotype: Its antigen remains unknown.

Hyperthyroidism in the patients, aged 18 to 65, was newly diagnosed and under 2 months in duration. The investigators amplified TCR beta CDR3 regions from RNA transcripts. A set of HTBI primers served as the primers for a first-round RT-PCR of the TCR CDR3. One entry per CDR3 protein, called by TCRdb with MiXCR from the multiplex PCR reads. The sample holds roughly 49,000 distinct CDR3 sequences, roughly 51% seen once. Findings of the study overall: Model output signaled ophthalmopathy a median around 6.9 months ahead of onset.

Trimming cost V 5 bases and J 5 bases; bases outside gene matches: 5. CDR3 length equals 14 residues. Germline CDR1 and CDR2: SGHAT and FQNNGV. Material: peripheral blood or thyroid tissue (not recorded which). This TCR was recovered from a man younger than 35 with Graves' hyperthyroidism. V usage is TRBV11-2 and J usage is TRBJ1-1; 10 nucleotides agree with TRBD1. The CDR3 DNA reads as TGTGCCAGCAGCCCCGGGACAGGGGAAACTGAAGCTTTCTTT. This sequence encodes CASSPGTGETEAFF.